Listed here are 25 T cell receptor beta chains from one sample, sequenced in a study of blood T cell repertoires in COVID-19. Using immunoSEQ multiplex PCR, the repertoire was profiled, and TCRdb retains in-frame clones only, with some absent. This sample carries 130,000 to 150,000 clones, around four fifths of them seen once, and the ten largest clones take 2.5% to 3%. Sequencing used peripheral blood. The source is a woman in her forties with active or convalescent COVID-19.

The chain is built from TRBV2 and TRBJ1-3; 9 nucleotides agree with TRBD1. CDR1 is SNHLY and CDR2 is FYNNEI in the germline V gene. V lost 8 bases, J lost 8 bases, and 7 bases stayed unmatched. The CDR3 extends over 13 amino acids. The DNA for the CDR3 is TGTGCCAGCTCCCCGGACAGGGGAGACACCATATATTTT. This translates into CASSPDRGDTIYF.

This sequence joins TRBV5-5 and TRBJ2-1; 9 nucleotides match TRBD1. Trimming took 4 bases from V and 5 from J; bases not matched to a gene: 10. CDR1 is SGHKS, CDR2 YYEKEE, per germline (reference sequence). The CDR3 has 16 amino acids. The CDR3 DNA sequence: TGTGCCAGCAGCGGGTACAGGGGGCAGGTTGACAATGAGCAGTTCTTC. Translated, it gives CASSGYRGQVDNEQFF.

The table lists this clone with a count of one. This sequence joins TRBV28 and TRBJ1-5; D might be TRBD1 (6 bases). The CDR3 covers 16 residues. The germline CDR1 and CDR2 sequences are MDHEN and SYDVKM. V was cut by 2 bases and J by 1 base, with 12 bases left in between. The CDR3 loop is CASSLGTGLSNQPQHF. The CDR3 DNA is TGTGCCAGCAGTTTAGGTACAGGGTTAAGCAATCAGCCCCAGCATTTT.

This chain connects TRBV28 to TRBJ1-5, with 8 bases aligning to TRBD1. The CDR3 spans 17 residues. The V segment lost 3 bases and the J segment 1 base; nucleotides outside the gene matches: 8. Germline CDR1 is MDHEN and CDR2 is SYDVKM. The CDR3 DNA reads TGTGCCAGCAGTTTCAGCCGGACAGGGCAAAGCAATCAGCCCCAGCATTTT. Its protein is CASSFSRTGQSNQPQHF.

The rearrangement links TRBV2 to TRBJ2-3, with TRBD2 matching over 10 bases. The CDR3 length is 14 residues. Germline loops: CDR1 SNHLY, CDR2 FYNNEI. With 7 bases clipped from V and 6 bases from J, the junction kept 7 bases outside the gene matches. The CDR3 is CASNEGSGRDTQYF. CDR3 sequence (DNA): TGTGCCAGCAATGAGGGTAGCGGGAGGGATACGCAGTATTTT.

The chain carries TRBV7-9 and TRBJ1-1; D unclear. Trimming left V 1 base short and J 7 bases short, with 7 bases between. Germline V gene data show CDR1 as SEHNR and CDR2 as FQNEAQ (reference sequence). CDR3 length: 12 amino acids. The CDR3 loop is CASSLGGSEAFF. The CDR3 nucleotides read TGTGCCAGCAGCTTAGGTGGGAGTGAAGCTTTCTTT.

The rearrangement uses TRBV6-6 and TRBJ1-5; D not resolved. Germline-derived CDR1 and CDR2 are MNHNY and SVGAGI (reference sequence). The CDR3 consists of 14 residues. The V end lost 0 bases, the J end lost 2 bases, and 5 bases lay between the germline ends. CDR3 bases: TGTGCCAGCAGTTACTCGGTAGGCAATCAGCCCCAGCATTTT. Translating it yields CASSYSVGNQPQHF.

The chain carries TRBV5-1 and TRBJ1-2, with 8 bases that match TRBD1. After removal of 3 bases from V and 6 bases from J, the junction contained 10 bases not matched to a gene. The CDR3 extends over 15 amino acids. CDR1 is SGHRS and CDR2 is YFSETQ in the germline V gene. As DNA, the CDR3 is TGCGCCAGCAGCTCCCCAGTGGACAGGGTCAATGGCTACACCTTC. It encodes CASSSPVDRVNGYTF.

This sequence joins TRBV7-2 and TRBJ1-3; 7 bases are shared with TRBD1. The CDR3 extends over 15 amino acids. V lost 3 bases, J lost 1 base, and 3 bases stayed unmatched. Germline V gives CDR1 SGHTA, CDR2 FQGNSA. Written as DNA, the CDR3 is TGTGCCAGCAGCTTTCAGACAGGGTCTGGAAACACCATATATTTT. It yields the protein CASSFQTGSGNTIYF.

The chain uses TRBV28 and TRBJ2-2; D is perhaps TRBD1 (5 bases). Germline CDR1 is MDHEN and CDR2 is SYDVKM. V was shortened by 4 bases and J by 4 bases, with 13 bases between the two germline ends. The length of the CDR3 is 15 residues. The CDR3 DNA is TGTGCCAGCAGTTCCCCGACAGCCTTCACCGGGGAGCTGTTTTTT. Amino acids: CASSSPTAFTGELFF.

V and J are TRBV15 and TRBJ1-4; perhaps TRBD1 as D (6 bases). In germline, CDR1 is LNHNV, CDR2 YYDKDF (reference sequence). V was trimmed by 3 bases and J by 7 bases, leaving 18 bases between them. The CDR3 is 16 residues long. CDR3 loop: CATSRARGSLTEKLFF. The CDR3 DNA reads TGTGCCACCAGCAGGGCCAGGGGCAGTCTTACTGAAAAACTGTTTTTT.

The chain joins TRBV18 to TRBJ1-2, with 7 bases identical to TRBD1. With V trimmed by 3 bases and J by 6 bases, 7 bases remained unmatched. The CDR3 consists of 14 residues. Germline V gene lookup returns CDR1 KGHSH and CDR2 LQKENI. In DNA form, the CDR3 reads TGTGCCAGCTCACCTCCCCCGACAGGGAATGGCTACACCTTC. Protein sequence: CASSPPPTGNGYTF.

The chain couples TRBV30 to TRBJ2-5, with D unclear. CDR1 is GTSNPN, CDR2 SVGIG, per germline (reference sequence). V lost 3 bases to trimming and J lost 7 bases, with 18 bases between them. CDR3 size: 14 residues. CDR3 in amino acids: CAWRGSYERGTQYF. The CDR3, as DNA: TGTGCCTGGAGAGGCAGCTACGAAAGAGGGACCCAGTACTTC.

This clone was counted a single time. This chain joins TRBV19 and TRBJ1-5; perhaps TRBD1 as D (6 bases). Trimming removed 5 bases at V and 4 bases at J, with 15 bases between. The CDR3 loop spans 15 amino acids. CDR1 and CDR2 (germline): LNHDA, SQIVND (reference sequence). CDR3 sequence reads: CASSVWTALNQPQHF. The CDR3 DNA reads TGTGCCAGTAGTGTTTGGACAGCCCTTAATCAGCCCCAGCATTTT.

The rearrangement uses TRBV28 and TRBJ1-5, with 8 bases lining up with TRBD1. Trimming removed 7 bases from V and 4 bases from J; junction bases left unmatched: 9. The CDR3 totals 15 residues. Germline CDR1 reads MDHEN; CDR2 reads SYDVKM. As DNA, the CDR3 is TGTGCCAGCACCCCATCTGGACAGGGAAATCAGCCCCAGCATTTT. It yields the protein CASTPSGQGNQPQHF.

This rearrangement joins TRBV30 to TRBJ2-1; 10 bases are shared with TRBD2. CDR3 size: 16 residues. Germline CDR1 reads GTSNPN; CDR2 reads SVGIG (reference sequence). J gave up 7 bases and V 3 bases, and 12 bases lay outside the gene matches. The CDR3 bases are TGTGCCTGGAGCACCCTAGCGGGAGCGCCGAGGAATGAGCAGTTCTTC. Its protein is CAWSTLAGAPRNEQFF.

The rearrangement links TRBV19 to TRBJ1-2, with TRBD1 matching 7 bases. Trimming removed 5 bases from V and 8 bases from J; junction bases left unmatched: 17. In germline, CDR1 is LNHDA, CDR2 SQIVND (reference sequence). The CDR3 covers 16 residues. The CDR3, as DNA: TGTGCCAGTAGTCTCCTAGGGGGACAGCCGTTTTGGGGCTACACCTTC. It specifies CASSLLGGQPFWGYTF.

The chain uses TRBV6-2 or TRBV6-3 and TRBJ2-3, with D possibly being TRBD2 (5 bases). CDR1 and CDR2 from the germline V gene are MNHEY and SVGEGT. The V end lost 4 bases, the J end lost 7 bases, and 18 bases lay between the germline ends. The CDR3 spans 15 residues. The CDR3 nucleotides are TGTGCCAGCAGTTTCCGGTCCCGAGCGGTGAATACGCAGTATTTT. Translated, it gives CASSFRSRAVNTQYF.

The chain employs TRBV11-2 and TRBJ1-2; D is possibly TRBD1 (5 bases). In germline, CDR1 is SGHAT, CDR2 FQNNGV. This CDR3 has 13 residues. Trimming stripped 5 bases from V and 1 base from J, with 8 bases between. The CDR3 is CASSPTDNYGYTF. The CDR3 DNA reads as TGTGCCAGCAGCCCGACAGATAACTATGGCTACACCTTC.

In its sample, this clone was seen a few times. The chain uses TRBV7-9 and TRBJ1-1; no firm D call. There are 17 residues in the CDR3. Germline V gene lookup returns CDR1 SEHNR and CDR2 FQNEAQ (reference sequence). The V end lost 6 bases, the J end lost 0 bases, and 20 bases lay between the germline ends. The CDR3 protein is CASRPPSLRRMNTEAFF. The CDR3 DNA is TGTGCCAGCAGGCCCCCTTCCCTACGGAGGATGAACACTGAAGCTTTCTTT.

The chain links TRBV5-1 to TRBJ2-7; tentatively, D is TRBD2 (5 bases). Trimming stripped 4 bases from V and 5 bases from J, with 19 bases between. Germline V gives CDR1 SGHRS, CDR2 YFSETQ. The CDR3 has 15 residues. The DNA of the CDR3 is TGCGCCAGCAGCGGAGGAGAGACGGTGTACCACGAGCAGTACTTC. Translation gives CASSGGETVYHEQYF. Variable domain in full (rest from reference TRBV5-1 and TRBJ2-7): KAGVTQTPRYLIKTRGQQVTLSCSPISGHRSVSWYQQTPGQGLQFLFEYFSETQRNKGNFPGRFSGRQFSNSRSEMNVSTLELGDSALYLCASSGGETVYHEQYFGPGTRLTVT.

The rearrangement uses TRBV5-1 and TRBJ2-1; possible D gene TRBD1, 5 bases. Germline CDR1 and CDR2: SGHRS and YFSETQ. The CDR3 is 15 residues long. With 1 base removed from V and 0 bases from J, the gap between germline ends came to 8 bases. Here the CDR3 reads CASSLTGPSYNEQFF. CDR3 nucleotides: TGCGCCAGCAGCTTGACAGGACCCTCCTACAATGAGCAGTTCTTC.

This chain joins TRBV5-1 and TRBJ2-3; 9 nucleotides match TRBD2. V lost 4 bases and J lost 1; bases outside the gene matches: 16. This CDR3 region has 19 residues. CDR1 and CDR2 from the germline V gene are SGHRS and YFSETQ. The CDR3 region is CASSPPSSRRGGRTDTQYF. As DNA, the CDR3 is TGCGCCAGCAGCCCCCCCAGCAGTCGGCGGGGGGGACGCACAGATACGCAGTATTTT.

This chain connects TRBV4-2 to TRBJ2-1; 8 positions agree with TRBD2. Trimming at V came to 2 bases and at J to 9 bases, leaving 9 bases not matched to a gene. Germline CDR1 and CDR2: LGHNA and YNFKEQ. The CDR3 is 15 residues long. CDR3 DNA: TGTGCCAGCAGCCAAACCTTGGGACTAGTCCTTGAGCAGTTCTTC. Amino acid sequence: CASSQTLGLVLEQFF.

The chain couples TRBV18 to TRBJ1-1, with D possibly TRBD1 on 5 matching bases. The germline V gene has CDR1 KGHSH and CDR2 LQKENI. Trimming removed 3 bases at V and 1 base at J, with 6 bases between. CDR3 length: 13 amino acids. The CDR3 spells CASSPGGNTEAFF. CDR3 coding DNA: TGTGCCAGCTCACCGGGGGGGAACACTGAAGCTTTCTTT.